Below, one T cell receptor beta chain is given with its context. V lost 6 bases, J lost 4 bases, and 16 bases lay in between. CDR3 length equals 15 residues. Germline CDR1 is MDHEN and CDR2 is SYDVKM. These data are taken from a study of technical replicates of blood from several donors. Profiling relied on immunoSEQ multiplex PCR, and the TCRdb table lists in-frame clones only, not all of them. Of 65,000 to 85,000 clones detected, 95% to 97% appear once; the ten largest clones hold roughly 0.21%. Material: T cells isolated from PBMCs. The chain has TRBV28 and TRBJ1-5, with D perhaps TRBD1 (5 bases). The receptor was derived from a human donor in good health. CDR3 protein: CASSKGRQVNQPQHF. The DNA for the CDR3 is TGTGCCAGCAGCAAGGGGCGTCAGGTTAATCAGCCCCAGCATTTT.